These 27 T cell receptor beta chains originate from one sample sequenced in a study of blood T cells in healthy people across ages. It was with a sample-barcoded 5' primer and a J-beta primer mix that a second PCR of roughly 7 to 11 cycles was run. Each CDR3 protein gets one entry after TCRdb re-called the 5' RACE reads with MiXCR. Altogether fewer than 2,000,000 distinct CDR3 sequences are present, roughly 32% being singletons, with the ten largest covering about 10%. Sequencing was carried out using blood. These receptors all come from a woman aged 25 to 39 in good health.

This clonotype was counted a single time. The chain links TRBV20-1 to TRBJ2-1, with TRBD1 matching over 7 bases. In germline, CDR1 is DFQATT, CDR2 SNEGSKA (reference sequence). V lost 3 bases and J lost 0; bases outside the gene matches: 8. This CDR3 region has 16 residues. For the CDR3, the DNA is TGCAGTGCTAGTACGGGACAGTCCTTCTCCTACAATGAGCAGTTCTTC. Translating gives CSASTGQSFSYNEQFF.

V usage is TRBV6-1 and J usage is TRBJ1-1, with TRBD1 matching over 8 bases. This CDR3 contains 14 residues. J gave up 6 bases and V 8 bases, and 11 bases lay outside the gene matches. Per germline, CDR1 MNHNS and CDR2 SASEGT. CDR3 nucleotide sequence: TGTGCCAGCTTGTTCGTTTCACAGGGGGCTGAAGCTTTCTTT. Its translation: CASLFVSQGAEAFF.

This clonotype was observed many times. The V and J genes are TRBV29-1 and TRBJ2-3; D unclear. Germline CDR1 is SQVTM and CDR2 is ANQGSEA. V lost 3 bases, J lost 8 bases, and 6 bases lay in between. The CDR3 loop spans 10 amino acids. CDR3 sequence reads: CSVEIGTQYF. The CDR3 coding sequence is TGCAGCGTTGAGATTGGTACGCAGTATTTT.

This clonotype was seen more than once but under ten times. The J gene is TRBJ1-5, the V gene TRBV3-1; possible D gene TRBD1, 5 bases. This CDR3 comprises 15 residues. The germline V gene has CDR1 LGHDT and CDR2 YNNKEL (reference sequence). V was pared by 0 bases and J by 6 bases, with 12 bases between. The CDR3: CASSQDRAPGQPQHF. CDR3 nucleotides: TGTGCCAGCAGCCAAGACAGGGCCCCAGGTCAGCCCCAGCATTTT. Looking up the rest from reference TRBV3-1 and TRBJ1-5 gives the full variable domain: DTAVSQTPKYLVTQMGNDKSIKCEQNLGHDTMYWYKQDSKKFLKIMFSYNNKELIINETVPNRFSPKSPDKAHLNLHINSLELGDSAVYFCASSQDRAPGQPQHFGDGTRLSIL.

This chain links TRBV7-3 with TRBJ2-3, with TRBD1 matching over 8 bases. J lost 4 bases, V lost 5 bases, and 11 bases had no gene match. This CDR3 spans 16 amino acids. From germline, CDR1 is SGHTA and CDR2 FQGTGA. The CDR3 region is CASSPYGQGRADTQYF. The CDR3 DNA follows: TGTGCCAGCAGCCCCTATGGACAGGGTCGGGCAGATACGCAGTATTTT.

J is TRBJ2-7 and V is TRBV12-3 or TRBV12-4; the match to TRBD1 covers 8 bases. This CDR3 contains 15 residues. The trim removed 2 bases at V and 2 bases at J, leaving 5 bases unmatched. The CDR3, as DNA: TGTGCCAGCAGTTTAAGGGACAGGACTCCCTACGAGCAGTACTTC. Its translation is CASSLRDRTPYEQYF.

Points on this clonotype: The junction does not match germline at one end; this may be a read error. The V call is TRBV10-3, the J call TRBJ2-5; possible D gene TRBD1, 6 bases. The CDR3 contains 14 residues. Germline CDR1 is ENHRY and CDR2 is SYGVKD. The CDR3 bases are TGTGCCATCGGTGATGGACAGTCGGAAGAGACCCAGTACTTC. Protein: CAIGDGQSEETQYF.

V usage is TRBV9 and J usage is TRBJ2-2; a possible D gene is TRBD2 (5 bases). Germline V gives CDR1 SGDLS, CDR2 YYNGEE. The germline V and J ends were trimmed by 0 bases and 0 bases, with 9 bases remaining between them. The CDR3 extends over 16 amino acids. This CDR3 reads CASSVGASPNTGELFF. Written as DNA, the CDR3 is TGTGCCAGCAGCGTAGGGGCTAGCCCGAACACCGGGGAGCTGTTTTTT.

This clonotype was detected only a few times. V usage is TRBV3-1 and J usage is TRBJ2-3; D is perhaps TRBD1 or TRBD2 (6 bases each). CDR1 LGHDT and CDR2 YNNKEL come from the germline V gene (reference sequence). V shed 0 bases and J shed 8 bases, with 12 bases lying between them. This CDR3 is 14 amino acids long. The CDR3 sequence is CASSQDRGRVTQYF. The CDR3 DNA is TGTGCCAGCAGCCAAGATCGGGGGCGAGTTACGCAGTATTTT.

The chain employs TRBV27 and TRBJ2-2; no definite D call. CDR1 and CDR2 from the germline V gene are MNHEY and SMNVEV (reference sequence). The V and J ends lost 5 bases and 6 bases respectively, with 16 bases between them. This CDR3 region has 15 residues. The CDR3 DNA follows: TGTGCCAGCAGTCCTACGGCCCGCATCGCCGGGGAGCTGTTTTTT. This gives the protein CASSPTARIAGELFF.

This clonotype was observed a handful of times. The chain links TRBV20-1 to TRBJ2-5; D remains ambiguous. Germline CDR1 DFQATT, CDR2 SNEGSKA (reference sequence). V was shortened by 3 bases and J by 5 bases, with 7 bases between the two germline ends. This CDR3 spans 11 amino acids. The CDR3 loop is CSASLRETQYF. The CDR3 DNA follows: TGCAGTGCTAGTCTGCGGGAGACCCAGTACTTC.

The V gene is TRBV5-1, the J gene TRBJ2-5; D is ambiguous. Germline assignment: CDR1 SGHRS and CDR2 YFSETQ. The V gene lost 1 base and the J gene lost 7 bases, with 14 bases spanning the gap. The CDR3 loop spans 14 amino acids. Written as DNA, the CDR3 is TGCGCCAGCAGCTTGCGCCGGACGCCAGGGACCCAGTACTTC. It specifies CASSLRRTPGTQYF.

The table lists this clonotype with many counts. The rearrangement joins TRBV12-3 or TRBV12-4 to TRBJ2-5; 13 bases fit TRBD2. V trimming: 5 bases; J trimming: 9 bases; junction bases outside the gene matches: 9. CDR3 length equals 15 residues. The CDR3 bases are TGTGCCAGCAGTACCGGGACTAGCGGGACCTTCGCCCAGTACTTC. It yields the protein CASSTGTSGTFAQYF.

In its sample, this clonotype was seen many times. The V and J genes are TRBV27 and TRBJ2-1; a possible D gene is TRBD2 (5 bases). In germline, CDR1 is MNHEY, CDR2 SMNVEV (reference sequence). The CDR3 runs to 12 residues. V dropped 4 bases and J dropped 8 bases, with 9 bases sitting between them. CDR3 DNA sequence: TGTGCCAGCAGTTCCCTAGCTTATGAGCAGTTCTTC. Translated, it gives CASSSLAYEQFF.

Of note for this clonotype: A read error is possible here, since a much larger clone lies one base away. The V gene is TRBV10-3, the J gene TRBJ2-5, with D perhaps matching TRBD2 (6 bases). V lost 0 bases and J lost 11, with 13 bases in between. The V gene's germline CDR1 is ENHRY and CDR2 SYGVKD. This CDR3 has 13 amino acids. The CDR3 loop reads CAISESGGQEQYF. The CDR3 DNA reads as TGTGCCATCAGTGAGTCCGGGGGTCAAGAGCAGTACTTC.

This clonotype was counted between two and nine times. V and J are TRBV20-1 and TRBJ2-1, with 13 bases fitting TRBD2. The CDR3 length is 15 residues. Germline V lookup: CDR1 DFQATT, CDR2 SNEGSKA (reference sequence). Germline trimming cut 3 bases from V and 3 bases from J; bases unmatched to any gene: 2. The CDR3 region has the DNA TGCAGTGCTAGCGGGACTAGCGGGGTCTACAATGAGCAGTTCTTC. It specifies CSASGTSGVYNEQFF.

About this clonotype: Possible read error: a much larger clone is one base away. The chain employs TRBV29-1 and TRBJ1-2, with D maybe TRBD1 (5 bases). V lost 3 bases to trimming and J lost 4 bases, with 12 bases between them. This CDR3 comprises 13 residues. Germline V CDR1 and CDR2: SQVTM, ANQGSEA. In DNA, the CDR3 is TGCAGCGTTGACAGGGATGATGTCTATGGCTACACCTTC. Translating gives CSVDRDDVYGYTF. Full variable domain (remainder filled in from reference TRBV29-1 and TRBJ1-2): SAVISQKPSRDICQRGTSLTIQCQVDSQVTMMFWYRQQPGQSLTLIATANQGSEATYESGFVIDKFPISRPNLTFSTLTVSNMSPEDSSIYLCSVDRDDVYGYTFGSGTRLTVV.

V usage is TRBV2 and J usage is TRBJ2-3, with TRBD2 matching over 7 bases. This CDR3 is 15 amino acids long. The V segment lost 8 bases and the J segment 0 bases; nucleotides outside the gene matches: 8. CDR1 is SNHLY and CDR2 is FYNNEI in the germline V gene. The DNA of the CDR3 is TGTGCCAGCCCAGAAGCGGGGTTTAGCACAGATACGCAGTATTTT. It codes for CASPEAGFSTDTQYF.

The chain recombines TRBV25-1 with TRBJ2-3, with D tentatively TRBD2 (5 bases). V was shortened by 1 base and J by 3 bases, with 14 bases between the two germline ends. The CDR3 is made up of 16 amino acids. Germline lookup yields CDR1 MGHDK and CDR2 SYGVNS. The CDR3 here is CASSEFEGRGTDTQYF. The CDR3 DNA is TGTGCCAGCAGTGAATTCGAGGGCCGGGGAACAGATACGCAGTATTTT.

This CDR3 is CASRNDRTSYNSPLHF. CDR3 DNA sequence: TGTGCCAGCAGAAACGACAGGACCTCCTATAATTCACCCCTCCACTTT. The chain carries TRBV6-5 and TRBJ1-6; possible D gene TRBD1, 6 bases. Germline V lookup: CDR1 MNHEY, CDR2 SVGAGI. The ends were cut back, 6 bases at V and 0 bases at J, with 12 bases in the middle. The CDR3 is made up of 16 amino acids.

On this clonotype: A much larger clone sits a single nucleotide away, making a read error possible. The rearrangement links TRBV20-1 to TRBJ1-6, with D maybe TRBD1 (5 bases). The CDR3 is made up of 16 amino acids. V was clipped by 2 bases and J by 5 bases, with 16 bases between them. Germline values: CDR1 DFQATT, CDR2 SNEGSKA (reference sequence). DNA for the CDR3: TGCAGTGCTAGACCCCGGGGCCGGACCGATAATTCACCCCTCCACTTT. This translates into CSARPRGRTDNSPLHF.

On this clonotype: This clone may be a read error of a much larger clone one base away. The V call is TRBV4-1, the J call TRBJ2-3, with D tentatively TRBD1 (7 bases). The CDR3 runs 16 residues. V was clipped by 0 bases and J by 3 bases, with 13 bases between them. Per germline, CDR1 MGHRA and CDR2 YSYEKL. The CDR3 coding sequence is TGCGCCAGCAGCCAAGAGGTACAGGGGAGGACAGATACGCAGTATTTT. As protein: CASSQEVQGRTDTQYF.

V usage is TRBV12-3 or TRBV12-4 and J usage is TRBJ2-7; D perhaps matches TRBD2 (6 bases). The CDR3 length is 15 residues. Trimming removed 5 bases from V and 0 bases from J, with 14 bases in between. The CDR3 protein is CASSRGDRSSYEQYF. Written as DNA, the CDR3 is TGTGCCAGCAGTCGCGGGGACCGCAGCTCCTACGAGCAGTACTTC.

This clonotype was counted once. The chain carries TRBV6-1 and TRBJ2-3, with TRBD1 identical over 7 bases. V lost 4 bases, J lost 4 bases, and 5 bases stayed unmatched. The germline CDR1 and CDR2 sequences are MNHNS and SASEGT. CDR3 length equals 14 residues. The CDR3 bases are TGTGCCAGCAGTGTGGACAGGCCGGCAGATACGCAGTATTTT. The encoded protein is CASSVDRPADTQYF.

This chain connects TRBV28 to TRBJ2-5, with D uncertain. Germline CDR1 is MDHEN and CDR2 is SYDVKM. CDR3 length: 15 amino acids. Deletions cut 6 bases from V and 4 bases from J, with 18 bases between. CDR3 DNA sequence: TGTGCCAGCAGGACCTTAATGGCAGCCTTAGAGACCCAGTACTTC. Translating it yields CASRTLMAALETQYF. Full variable domain (missing parts from reference TRBV28 and TRBJ2-5): DVKVTQSSRYLVKRTGEKVFLECVQDMDHENMFWYRQDPGLGLRLIYFSYDVKMKEKGDIPEGYSVSREKKERFSLILESASTNQTSMYLCASRTLMAALETQYFGPGTRLLVL.

The V and J genes are TRBV9 and TRBJ2-1; 11 bases align to TRBD2. V was clipped by 4 bases and J by 4 bases; unmatched bases: 7. This CDR3 has 16 amino acids. Germline V gene data show CDR1 as SGDLS and CDR2 as YYNGEE. DNA for the CDR3: TGTGCCAGCAGCCCCCACCTAGCGGGGGGATACAATGAGCAGTTCTTC. It specifies CASSPHLAGGYNEQFF.

This clonotype was counted a few times. The chain carries TRBV6-1 and TRBJ2-5, with no clear D. The germline V gene encodes CDR1 MNHNS and CDR2 SASEGT. The CDR3 is 12 amino acids. V lost 6 bases, J lost 5 bases, and 10 bases lay in between. DNA for the CDR3: TGTGCCAGCAGCCGGGTCCGGGAGACCCAGTACTTC. Translation gives CASSRVRETQYF.